One sample yielded the 8 T cell receptor beta chains listed below, sequenced in a study of T-cell reconstitution after alpha-beta-depleted transplantation in children. Library preparation (for TCRbeta) was performed with unique molecular identifiers. TCRdb processed the PCR reads anew with MiXCR; each CDR3 protein has one entry. Here the sample spans 95,000 to 150,000 distinct CDR3 sequences, about 23% being singletons. Material: PBMCs, mostly from graft donor cells, obtained 180 days after TCRalphabeta/CD19-depleted stem cell transplant. All receptors derive from a male patient aged 2 to 9 who had a stem cell transplant for chronic granulomatous disease, so the T cells may come from the graft donor.

The chain has TRBV5-6 and TRBJ1-5; no definite D call. This CDR3 has 14 amino acids. Germline V gene lookup returns CDR1 SGHDT and CDR2 YYEEEE. The V end lost 2 bases, the J end lost 0 bases, and 6 bases lay between the germline ends. The DNA for the CDR3 is TGTGCCAGCAGCTTTGGCACTAGCAATCAGCCCCAGCATTTT. Its protein is CASSFGTSNQPQHF.

The chain links TRBV5-1 to TRBJ2-3; the match to TRBD2 covers 10 bases. CDR3 length: 16 amino acids. Germline V gives CDR1 SGHRS, CDR2 YFSETQ. The trim removed 0 bases at V and 0 bases at J, leaving 1 base unmatched. The CDR3: CASSLVAGGSTDTQYF. CDR3 nucleotide sequence: TGCGCCAGCAGCTTGGTAGCGGGAGGTAGCACAGATACGCAGTATTTT.

With regard to this clonotype: A clone one base away is much larger, so this may be a read error. The V and J genes are TRBV29-1 and TRBJ2-3, with 7 nucleotides matching TRBD2. This CDR3 region has 15 residues. The V gene's germline CDR1 is SQVTM and CDR2 ANQGSEA. CDR3 coding DNA: TGCAGCGTTGAGGGGAAACAGACTAGCACAGGTACGCAGTATTTT. Translation: CSVEGKQTSTGTQYF.

Ten or more counts support this clonotype. The J gene is TRBJ2-3, the V gene TRBV6-1; D is unclear. This CDR3 contains 13 residues. V lost 7 bases and J 6 bases, leaving 14 bases between the germline ends. Germline V gene sequence: CDR1 MNHNS, CDR2 SASEGT. CDR3 sequence reads: CASTNTGWDTQYF. The CDR3 bases are TGTGCCAGCACAAACACGGGCTGGGATACGCAGTATTTT.

The chain carries TRBV12-3 or TRBV12-4 and TRBJ2-3, with a possible D match to TRBD1 (6 bases). The CDR3 runs to 13 residues. Trimming left V 3 bases short and J 4 bases short, with 8 bases between. This chain's CDR3 is CASSFNRADTQYF. DNA of the CDR3: TGTGCCAGCAGTTTTAACAGGGCAGATACGCAGTATTTT.

At least ten counts were recorded for this clonotype. The CDR3 DNA reads as TGTGCCAGCAGTTTGGCCGACTACGCGGGGGCTAGCACAGATACGCAGTATTTT. Translation gives CASSLADYAGASTDTQYF. The genes are TRBV12-3 or TRBV12-4 and TRBJ2-3; a possible D gene is TRBD2 (7 bases). CDR3 length: 18 residues. Trimming removed 3 bases from V and 0 bases from J, with 19 bases in between.

This clonotype showed up just a few times. A much bigger clone sits one base away, suggesting this may be a read error. The chain carries TRBV20-1 and TRBJ2-6, with D perhaps TRBD1 (5 bases). Germline V lookup: CDR1 DFQATT, CDR2 SNEGSKA (reference sequence). The CDR3 has 13 amino acids. DNA of the CDR3: TGCAGTGTTGGACCTCCTGGGGCCAACGGCCTGACTTTC. Protein sequence: CSVGPPGANGLTF.

The chain is built from TRBV2 and TRBJ2-7; possible D gene TRBD2, 7 bases. Trimming cost V 2 bases and J 6 bases, with 20 bases left between them. The CDR3 has 16 amino acids. Germline V CDR1 and CDR2: SNHLY, FYNNEI. In nucleotides, the CDR3 is TGTGCCAGCAGTGAAATGCGGGGGCTCCTCCTCCCCGAGCAGTACTTC. This codes for CASSEMRGLLLPEQYF. Full variable domain (remainder filled in from reference TRBV2 and TRBJ2-7): EPEVTQTPSHQVTQMGQEVILRCVPISNHLYFYWYRQILGQKVEFLVSFYNNEISEKSEIFDDQFSVERPDGSNFTLKIRSTKLEDSAMYFCASSEMRGLLLPEQYFGPGTRLTVT.